What follows are 5 T cell receptor beta chains derived from one specimen sequenced in a study of CD8+ T cells in alopecia areata. Following RNA extraction, reverse transcription yielded cDNA that acted as the sequencing template. Sequencing used immunoSEQ multiplex PCR; TCRdb keeps in-frame clones, though not all of them. The repertoire holds over 85,000 clones, with roughly two fifths as singletons. The sequencing input was CD4+ T cells sorted from blood. The receptors stem from a human donor with alopecia areata.

The chain recombines TRBV11-2 with TRBJ2-7; 10 nucleotides line up with TRBD1. The V and J ends lost 5 bases and 5 bases, in that order; junction bases with no gene match: 6. This CDR3 region has 14 residues. Germline V CDR1 and CDR2: SGHAT, FQNNGV. Here the CDR3 DNA reads TGTGCCAGCAGCGGGCACGGGACAGGGGACGAGCAGTACTTC. Translated: CASSGHGTGDEQYF.

The chain's CDR3 is CASSLTLAGGPNEQFF. CDR3 nucleotides: TGTGCCAGCAGCCTAACCCTAGCGGGAGGGCCAAATGAGCAGTTCTTC. This sequence joins TRBV27 and TRBJ2-1; 12 nucleotides align to TRBD2. CDR3 size: 16 residues. Trimming at V came to 6 bases and at J to 7 bases, leaving 10 bases not matched to a gene. Germline values: CDR1 MNHEY, CDR2 SMNVEV (reference sequence).

This sequence joins TRBV7-3 and TRBJ2-5, with TRBD1 identical over 9 bases. The germline V gene has CDR1 SGHTA and CDR2 FQGTGA. J lost 5 bases, V lost 2 bases, and 6 bases had no gene match. CDR3 length: 15 residues. CDR3 amino acids: CASSLVGQGYETQYF. CDR3 coding DNA: TGTGCCAGCAGCTTAGTGGGACAGGGTTATGAGACCCAGTACTTC. The complete variable domain, with remaining parts taken from reference TRBV7-3 and TRBJ2-5, reads GAGVSQTPSNKVTEKGKYVELRCDPISGHTALYWYRQSLGQGPEFLIYFQGTGAADDSGLPNDRFFAVRPEGSVSTLKIQRTERGDSAVYLCASSLVGQGYETQYFGPGTRLLVL.

A few counts support this clone. The chain employs TRBV5-6 and TRBJ2-3, with a possible D match to TRBD2 (6 bases). The V and J ends lost 0 bases and 0 bases respectively, with 14 bases between them. Germline V CDR1 and CDR2: SGHDT, YYEEEE. The CDR3 loop spans 17 amino acids. The CDR3: CASSLVRGSGSTDTQYF. CDR3 sequence (DNA): TGTGCCAGCAGCTTGGTTAGGGGAAGCGGGAGCACAGATACGCAGTATTTT. The variable domain in full, with the rest retrieved from reference TRBV5-6 and TRBJ2-3, is DAGVTQSPTHLIKTRGQQVTLRCSPKSGHDTVSWYQQALGQGPQFIFQYYEEEERQRGNFPDRFSGHQFPNYSSELNVNALLLGDSALYLCASSLVRGSGSTDTQYFGPGTRLTVL.

The chain is built from TRBV6-5 and TRBJ2-1; 11 bases agree with TRBD1. Germline loops: CDR1 MNHEY, CDR2 SVGAGI. CDR3 length: 15 residues. The V gene end was trimmed by 5 bases and the J gene end by 5 bases; junction bases not matched to a gene: 5. Here the CDR3 reads CASSHGTGGDNEQFF. For the CDR3, the DNA is TGTGCCAGCAGTCATGGGACAGGGGGAGACAATGAGCAGTTCTTC.